These 20 T cell receptor beta chains came from one sample sequenced in a study of cytomegalovirus exposure and HLA in healthy donors. Generated by immunoSEQ multiplex PCR, the TCRdb table keeps only in-frame clones and is missing some. The sample yields 100,000 to 150,000 clones, roughly 90% seen once. The sequencing sample was made of PBMCs. The receptors stem from a woman aged 18-30 years in good health and CMV-seronegative.

Of note for this clone: Other DNA sequences in the sample encode the same CDR3. The V and J genes are TRBV19 and TRBJ2-7, with 9 bases identical to TRBD2. Germline lookup yields CDR1 LNHDA and CDR2 SQIVND (reference sequence). CDR3 length: 13 residues. V lost 5 bases to trimming and J lost 2 bases; unmatched junction nucleotides: 1. CDR3 sequence (DNA): TGTGCCAGTAGTGTAGCGGGGGCCTACGAGCAGTACTTC. Its protein product is CASSVAGAYEQYF.

The rearrangement links TRBV2 to TRBJ2-7, with a possible D match to TRBD2 (6 bases). In germline, CDR1 is SNHLY, CDR2 FYNNEI. This CDR3 has 12 amino acids. V lost 8 bases and J 7 bases, leaving 15 bases between the germline ends. The CDR3 loop is CASSRRGGEQYF. In nucleotides, the CDR3 is TGTGCCAGCTCCCGGCGGGGCGGGGAGCAGTACTTC.

In its sample, this clone was seen once. This sequence joins TRBV18 and TRBJ2-3; TRBD1 matches 9 bases. Germline V gives CDR1 KGHSH, CDR2 LQKENI. This CDR3 has 15 amino acids. The trim removed 3 bases at V and 3 bases at J, leaving 4 bases unmatched. The CDR3 here is CASSPLGQGTDTQYF. The CDR3 coding sequence is TGTGCCAGCTCACCCCTCGGACAGGGGACAGATACGCAGTATTTT.

This chain joins TRBV2 and TRBJ2-1; 11 bases match TRBD2. The CDR3 is 15 residues long. Germline CDR1 SNHLY, CDR2 FYNNEI. Trimming cost V 0 bases and J 10 bases; bases outside gene matches: 5. CDR3 coding DNA: TGTGCCAGCAGTGAAGCCCTAGCGGGAGGTCAGGAGCAGTTCTTC. Its translation is CASSEALAGGQEQFF.

V is TRBV5-4 and J is TRBJ2-7; D gene unclear. Germline lookup yields CDR1 SGHNT and CDR2 YYREEE (reference sequence). The CDR3 has 18 residues. V lost 0 bases to trimming and J lost 0 bases, with 19 bases between them. CDR3 loop: CASSLGRGDRSYSYEQYF. The CDR3 nucleotides read TGTGCCAGCAGCTTGGGGCGCGGAGACCGATCTTACTCCTACGAGCAGTACTTC.

The chain carries TRBV9 and TRBJ2-5, with D perhaps matching TRBD2 (6 bases). The CDR3 has 15 residues. The V gene lost 3 bases and the J gene lost 5 bases, with 17 bases spanning the gap. The germline V gene has CDR1 SGDLS and CDR2 YYNGEE. The CDR3 reads CASSEGGGDGETQYF. CDR3 in DNA: TGTGCCAGCAGCGAAGGCGGAGGGGACGGGGAGACCCAGTACTTC.

The rearrangement links TRBV29-1 to TRBJ2-1; D possibly corresponds to TRBD2 (6 bases). Trimming cost V 7 bases and J 7 bases, with 20 bases left between them. There are 14 residues in the CDR3. CDR1 and CDR2 from the germline V gene are SQVTM and ANQGSEA. The DNA of the CDR3 is TGCAGCGCCCGTAGCGGTCCCTTGGGTAATGAGCAGTTCTTC. Protein sequence: CSARSGPLGNEQFF.

The rearrangement links TRBV19 to TRBJ2-2; the match to TRBD2 covers 11 bases. The V segment lost 3 bases and the J segment 4 bases; nucleotides outside the gene matches: 10. CDR1 and CDR2 (germline): LNHDA, SQIVND (reference sequence). This CDR3 comprises 18 residues. The CDR3 here is CASSIPPLAGVSTGELFF. In DNA form, the CDR3 reads TGTGCCAGTAGTATCCCACCACTAGCGGGAGTTAGCACCGGGGAGCTGTTTTTT.

The J gene is TRBJ2-1, the V gene TRBV4-1; the match to TRBD2 covers 12 bases. Per germline, CDR1 MGHRA and CDR2 YSYEKL. The length of the CDR3 is 16 residues. J lost 6 bases, V lost 3 bases, and 6 bases had no gene match. CDR3 sequence (DNA): TGCGCCAGCAGCCACAACCCGACTAGCGGGAGCAATGAGCAGTTCTTC. As protein: CASSHNPTSGSNEQFF.

The chain joins TRBV4-1 to TRBJ2-5, with D possibly matching TRBD2 (5 bases). Germline V lookup: CDR1 MGHRA, CDR2 YSYEKL. V was clipped by 5 bases and J by 2 bases, with 12 bases between them. The CDR3 is 14 amino acids. The CDR3 DNA reads as TGCGCCAGCAGCTATTTCCCGGGGCAAGAGACCCAGTACTTC. It specifies CASSYFPGQETQYF.

The V and J genes are TRBV13 and TRBJ2-5; TRBD2 agrees at 7 bases. The CDR3 length is 14 residues. V dropped 6 bases and J dropped 5; count of bases not matched to a gene: 9. Germline CDR1 PRHDT, CDR2 FYEKMQ (reference sequence). CDR3 nucleotides: TGTGCCAGCAGTCTAAGACTAGCTTGGGAGACCCAGTACTTC. This gives the protein CASSLRLAWETQYF.

V is TRBV5-1 and J is TRBJ2-5, with TRBD2 matching 8 bases. The CDR3 consists of 14 residues. Germline loops: CDR1 SGHRS, CDR2 YFSETQ. V shed 3 bases and J 1 base; nucleotides not matched to a gene: 2. CDR3 loop: CASSWREVQETQYF. Written as DNA, the CDR3 is TGCGCCAGCAGCTGGCGGGAGGTCCAAGAGACCCAGTACTTC.

The genes are TRBV6-5 and TRBJ2-5, with D maybe TRBD1 (5 bases). Trimming pared 6 bases from V and 5 bases from J, leaving 19 bases between. The CDR3 spans 15 residues. CDR1 and CDR2 (germline): MNHEY, SVGAGI. CDR3 loop: CASSPPWGMGETQYF. In DNA, the CDR3 is TGTGCCAGCAGCCCCCCTTGGGGCATGGGGGAGACCCAGTACTTC.

V usage is TRBV19 and J usage is TRBJ1-1; 10 bases line up with TRBD1. The CDR3 is 15 amino acids. V was clipped by 7 bases and J by 1 base; unmatched bases: 6. Germline CDR1 and CDR2: LNHDA and SQIVND (reference sequence). As DNA, the CDR3 is TGTGCCAGTAATCTGGGACAGGGGAGGAACACTGAAGCTTTCTTT. Its translation is CASNLGQGRNTEAFF. Based on the CDR3 plus reference TRBV19 and TRBJ1-1, the full variable domain is DGGITQSPKYLFRKEGQNVTLSCEQNLNHDAMYWYRQDPGQGLRLIYYSQIVNDFQKGDIAEGYSVSREKKESFPLTVTSAQKNPTAFYLCASNLGQGRNTEAFFGQGTRLTVV.

V is TRBV10-3 and J is TRBJ1-1, with D unclear. Germline V CDR1 and CDR2: ENHRY, SYGVKD. This CDR3 spans 12 amino acids. V was cut by 3 bases and J by 0 bases, with 2 bases left in between. For the CDR3, the DNA is TGTGCCATCAGTGATATGAACACTGAAGCTTTCTTT. Translation gives CAISDMNTEAFF.

The chain joins TRBV2 to TRBJ2-1; 8 nucleotides agree with TRBD2. Germline values: CDR1 SNHLY, CDR2 FYNNEI. The CDR3 is 20 amino acids. The trim removed 3 bases at V and 7 bases at J, leaving 23 bases unmatched. The CDR3 DNA sequence: TGTGCCAGCAGTGATTGGTTCATACTAGCGGATATTTCGGTAAAGAATGAGCAGTTCTTC. Its protein product is CASSDWFILADISVKNEQFF.

In this sample, this clone turned up once. This chain joins TRBV11-2 and TRBJ2-7; possible D gene TRBD2, 6 bases. V was pared by 5 bases and J by 5 bases, with 13 bases between. The CDR3 loop spans 13 amino acids. Germline V gene data show CDR1 as SGHAT and CDR2 as FQNNGV. Written as DNA, the CDR3 is TGTGCCAGCAGCCCAGGCGGGAAACACGAGCAGTACTTC. It yields the protein CASSPGGKHEQYF.

The genes are TRBV30 and TRBJ1-1, with D possibly matching TRBD1 (5 bases). Trimming removed 8 bases from V and 1 base from J, with 14 bases in between. This CDR3 has 13 residues. The germline gives CDR1 GTSNPN, CDR2 SVGIG (reference sequence). This CDR3 is CAGHGAENTEAFF. CDR3 bases: TGTGCCGGGCATGGGGCGGAGAACACTGAAGCTTTCTTT.

This clone was seen a single time. The rearrangement joins TRBV6-6 to TRBJ1-1; D is unclear. The CDR3 has 12 residues. Germline assignment: CDR1 MNHNY and CDR2 SVGAGI (reference sequence). Trimming removed 5 bases from V and 1 base from J, with 5 bases in between. DNA for the CDR3: TGTGCCAGCAGTCCTTGGAACACTGAAGCTTTCTTT. Residues: CASSPWNTEAFF.

The chain couples TRBV7-9 to TRBJ2-1, with 7 bases that match TRBD2. The ends lost 6 bases at V and 4 bases at J; junction bases unmatched: 18. Looked up from germline, CDR1 is SEHNR and CDR2 is FQNEAQ (reference sequence). CDR3 length equals 18 residues. In DNA form, the CDR3 reads TGTGCCAGCAGAAGGACTAGTTCCCCAGATAGCACATACAATGAGCAGTTCTTC. Its protein product is CASRRTSSPDSTYNEQFF.